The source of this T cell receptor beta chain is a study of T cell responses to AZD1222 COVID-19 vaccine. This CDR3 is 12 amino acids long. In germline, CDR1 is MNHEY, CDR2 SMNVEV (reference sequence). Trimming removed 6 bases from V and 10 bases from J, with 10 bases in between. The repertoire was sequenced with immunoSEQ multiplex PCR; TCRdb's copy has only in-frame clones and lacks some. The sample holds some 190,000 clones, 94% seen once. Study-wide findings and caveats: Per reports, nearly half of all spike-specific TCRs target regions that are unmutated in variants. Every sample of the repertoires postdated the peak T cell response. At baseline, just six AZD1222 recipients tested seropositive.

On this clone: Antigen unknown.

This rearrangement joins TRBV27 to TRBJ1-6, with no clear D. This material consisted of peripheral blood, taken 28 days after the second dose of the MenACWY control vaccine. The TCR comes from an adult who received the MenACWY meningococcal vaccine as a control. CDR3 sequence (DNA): TGTGCCAGCAGCTCAAGTGGGTCACCCCTCCACTTT. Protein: CASSSSGSPLHF.